This entry features one T cell receptor (beta chain) sequence. The antigen it recognizes is unknown. There are no base qualities to consult, and no much larger clone falls within one base. CDR1 is given as SGHNT and CDR2 as YYREEE, both from the germline V gene (reference sequence). The CDR3 contains 16 residues, cysteine and phenylalanine counted. The sequence is cut down to CDR3 DNA, 48 bases in frame from base 1. Relative to germline, V is 4 bases shorter and J is 6 bases shorter, with 22 bases between their ends. Interpreted using the paper, the time point label stands for: about 28 days (+/-7) after the second vaccine dose. AZD1222 recipients with second doses at about 4 weeks or about 12 weeks were pooled, because spike-specific TCR depth and breadth did not differ between schedules. Vaccinee samples came from UK trials COV001 and COV002, including a single-blind randomized controlled phase 2/3 trial of AZD1222 (ChAdOx1 nCoV-19) in healthy adults. Trial participant PBMC samples were collected at day 0 and day 28 after the second dose for TCRbeta chain sequencing.

The CDR3 regions of human TCRbeta chains were analyzed by immunosequencing. Per the authors' processing: Repertoire TCRs were checked for matches against a reference library of SARS-CoV-2-specific TCRs that had been generated using the MIRA antigen-specificity platform. Breadth meant the fraction of unique TCRs that were SARS-CoV-2-associated, whereas depth meant the fraction of total T cells that were SARS-CoV-2-associated. Using the MIRA data, each spike-specific TCR was mapped to the spike region that the TCR reacts to and placed in a CD4 or CD8 class. Log10-transformed breadth and depth values were compared by one-way ANOVA with Sidak's multiple comparisons tests. TCRdb obtained this table from immuneACCESS and retained in-frame rearrangements with V and J assigned. These tables miss some clones; where compared with another copy, unresolved V genes account for less than half of the shortfall, and the remainder is unexplained. From that table come the V and J calls and clone size; the DNA was used to work out D and trimming. The sample table shows about 84,000 clones, and 90% to 95% are seen once. In total, the top ten clones hold 11% of the sample.

These data are taken from a study of T cell responses to AZD1222 COVID-19 vaccine (dated by TCRdb to about 2021). Regarding the complete study: A total of 230 to 250 trial participants underwent TCR sequencing, of whom about 210 had received two doses of AZD1222 and roughly 26 had received two doses of the MenACWY control vaccine. Trial participants were enrolled into age subgroups of 18-55, 56-69 and 70-plus years, which contained around 150, 29 and 61 TCR-sequenced participants, respectively. Overall results and qualifications from the work: Participants were mostly white British and included more females than males, and it was suggested by the authors that clonal diversity may have been underestimated. Because no day 14 peak-response samples were available, the repertoires could be characterized only after the peak T cell response. Only 5 to 7 AZD1222 recipients were SARS-CoV-2 seropositive at baseline, limiting conclusions about previously exposed vaccinees. The 56-69-year group was small, and its depth increase did not reach significance, likely because of low power. Vaccine-associated CD4 TCRs spanned the whole spike protein, with dominant responses in regions 160-218 and 743-854. A significant rise in spike-specific TCR breadth and depth was observed after two AZD1222 doses relative to day 0 and relative to MenACWY recipients. Nearly half of unique spike-specific TCRs reportedly recognized epitopes outside regions mutated in the B.1.351 and B.1.1.7 variants.

Sequenced here: peripheral blood, sampled 28 days after the second AZD1222 dose. This chain is built from TRBV5-4 and TRBJ1-2, with no confidently assigned D gene. The receptor was derived from an adult who received the AZD1222 COVID-19 vaccine. The CDR3 reads CASSPGPAVGLNGYTF. The nucleotide sequence is TGTGCCAGCAGCCCGGGCCCGGCTGTAGGACTCAATGGCTACACCTTC.